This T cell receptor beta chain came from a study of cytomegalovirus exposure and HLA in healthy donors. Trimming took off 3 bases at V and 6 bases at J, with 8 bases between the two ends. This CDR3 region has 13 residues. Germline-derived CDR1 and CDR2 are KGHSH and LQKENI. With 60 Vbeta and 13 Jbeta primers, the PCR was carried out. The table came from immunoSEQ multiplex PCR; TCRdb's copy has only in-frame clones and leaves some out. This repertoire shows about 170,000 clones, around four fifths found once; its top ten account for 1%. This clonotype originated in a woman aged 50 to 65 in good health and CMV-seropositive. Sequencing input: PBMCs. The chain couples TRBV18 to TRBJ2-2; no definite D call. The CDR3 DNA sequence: TGTGCCAGCTCACCCTCGAGGCCCGGGGAGCTGTTTTTT. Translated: CASSPSRPGELFF.